Described below is a single T cell receptor beta chain sequence and its context. The CDR3 contains 18 residues. Unmatched junction bases numbered 16, after V lost 5 bases and J lost 2 bases. The germline V gene has CDR1 LNHDA and CDR2 SQIVND (reference sequence). The source of the sample is a study of blood T cell repertoires in COVID-19. The overall study: T cells, B-cell-depleted T cells, or PBMCs provided the cDNA or gDNA that served as material.

The table came from immunoSEQ multiplex PCR; TCRdb's copy has only in-frame clones and leaves some out. The sample has under 350,000 clones, 89% seen once; the top ten hold 1.7%. The V gene is TRBV19, the J gene TRBJ2-5; TRBD2 matches 8 bases. The TCR sequence derives from a woman between 40 and 50 years old who had recovered from COVID-19. Source material: PBMCs or T cells enriched from blood (not recorded which). As DNA, the CDR3 is TGTGCCAGTAGTCGCCTACCCCTCGAGCGGGAGAGTCAAGAGACCCAGTACTTC. It encodes CASSRLPLERESQETQYF.